These T cell receptor beta chains were read from a single sample in a study of identical twins. A single record per CDR3 protein comes from TCRdb applying MiXCR to the 5' RACE reads. This repertoire shows under 300,000 distinct CDR3 sequences, approximately 5.9% found once; its top ten account for about 15%. These sequences were also reported in another study, on T cells expressing NK-cell markers.

Sample: CD8+ T cells sorted from blood. These receptors were taken from a woman aged 18 to 35 in good health. The CDR3 runs from the conserved cysteine through the conserved F or W. The D gene is left open where the match is weak. Size is omitted from some rows. Given values are once, few, many or a class for expanded clones.

V gene: TRBV20-1
clone size: many
D gene: NA
J gene: TRBJ2-7
CDR3 length: 13
CDR3 DNA: TGCAGTGCTAGAGATGGCAACTCCTACGAGCAGTACTTC
CDR3 protein: CSARDGNSYEQYF

V gene: TRBV27
clone size: few
D gene: NA
J gene: TRBJ2-3
CDR3 length: 13
CDR3 DNA: TGTGCCAGCCGAACGAAAGAGGCAGATACGCAGTATTTT
CDR3 protein: CASRTKEADTQYF

V gene: TRBV5-1
clone size: NA
D gene: NA
J gene: TRBJ2-6
CDR3 length: 16
CDR3 DNA: TGCGCCAGCAGCTTGGAATTCGGCTCTGGGGCCAACGTCCTGACTTTC
CDR3 protein: CASSLEFGSGANVLTF

V gene: TRBV12-3/TRBV12-4
clone size: NA
D gene: TRBD2
J gene: TRBJ2-7
CDR3 length: 15
CDR3 DNA: TGTGCCAGCAGTCCAGTCGGGAGGGCCCTCTACGAGCAGTACTTC
CDR3 protein: CASSPVGRALYEQYF

V gene: TRBV12-3/TRBV12-4
clone size: many
D gene: NA
J gene: TRBJ1-1
CDR3 length: 12
CDR3 DNA: TGTGCCAGCAACCAAAACACAGGGCCAGCTTTCTTT
CDR3 protein: CASNQNTGPAFF

V gene: TRBV20-1
clone size: few
D gene: NA
J gene: TRBJ1-5
CDR3 length: 15
CDR3 DNA: TGCAGTGCTAGAAGCTGGCAGTCTTGGTCTCAGCCCCAGCATTTT
CDR3 protein: CSARSWQSWSQPQHF

V gene: TRBV7-9
clone size: few
D gene: NA
J gene: TRBJ1-1
CDR3 length: 14
CDR3 DNA: TGTGCCAGCAGCTCCGTGGGGGGGAACACTGAAGCTTTCTTT
CDR3 protein: CASSSVGGNTEAFF

V gene: TRBV9
clone size: few
D gene: TRBD1
J gene: TRBJ1-2
CDR3 length: 18
CDR3 DNA: TGTGCCAGCAGCGAGGGAGTTAGGGGGACAGGGATTAACTATGGCTACACCTTC
CDR3 protein: CASSEGVRGTGINYGYTF

V gene: TRBV28
clone size: few
D gene: NA
J gene: TRBJ1-2
CDR3 length: 13
CDR3 DNA: TGTGCCAGCAGTTTCCGTAAGGGACATAACTACACCTTC
CDR3 protein: CASSFRKGHNYTF

V gene: TRBV14
clone size: few
D gene: NA
J gene: TRBJ2-3
CDR3 length: 16
CDR3 DNA: TGTGCCAGCAGCCAGGGAGCTAAGGGACCCACAGATACGCAGTATTTT
CDR3 protein: CASSQGAKGPTDTQYF

V gene: TRBV6-2/TRBV6-3
clone size: NA
D gene: TRBD2
J gene: TRBJ2-1
CDR3 length: 15
CDR3 DNA: TGTGCCAGCAGAAGACTAGCGGGACACTACAATGAGCAGTTCTTC
CDR3 protein: CASRRLAGHYNEQFF

V gene: TRBV4-3
clone size: few
D gene: NA
J gene: TRBJ1-1
CDR3 length: 16
CDR3 DNA: TGCGCCAGCAGCCAAGTGGCCCCGACAGGGAACACTGAAGCTTTCTTT
CDR3 protein: CASSQVAPTGNTEAFF

V gene: TRBV15
clone size: NA
D gene: TRBD1
J gene: TRBJ2-7
CDR3 length: 13
CDR3 DNA: TGTGCCACCAGCAGGACAGGGTGGTACGAGCAGTACTTC
CDR3 protein: CATSRTGWYEQYF

V gene: TRBV5-1
clone size: many
D gene: NA
J gene: TRBJ2-7
CDR3 length: 11
CDR3 DNA: TGCGCCAGCAGACTTACCTACGAGCAGTACTTC
CDR3 protein: CASRLTYEQYF

V gene: TRBV7-8
clone size: NA
D gene: TRBD1
J gene: TRBJ1-5
CDR3 length: 17
CDR3 DNA: TGTGCCAGCAGCTTAGCTTTACTACGGGACAGGGAACAGCCCCAGCATTTT
CDR3 protein: CASSLALLRDREQPQHF

V gene: TRBV27
clone size: NA
D gene: TRBD2
J gene: TRBJ2-1
CDR3 length: 14
CDR3 DNA: TGTGCCAGCAGAACTAGCGGGAGTCGGAATGAGCAGTTCTTC
CDR3 protein: CASRTSGSRNEQFF

V gene: TRBV11-2
clone size: few
D gene: NA
J gene: TRBJ1-1
CDR3 length: 15
CDR3 DNA: TGTGCCAGCAGCTTAGAGGAGGGTGGAAGCACTGAAGCTTTCTTT
CDR3 protein: CASSLEEGGSTEAFF

V gene: TRBV5-1
clone size: many
D gene: NA
J gene: TRBJ1-5
CDR3 length: 13
CDR3 DNA: TGCGCCAGCAGCTTCGAAGGGGACCAGCCCCAGCATTTT
CDR3 protein: CASSFEGDQPQHF

V gene: TRBV4-1
clone size: few
D gene: TRBD1
J gene: TRBJ1-4
CDR3 length: 14
CDR3 DNA: TGCGCCAGCAGCCCGGGGACAGGGGTTGAAAAACTGTTTTTT
CDR3 protein: CASSPGTGVEKLFF

V gene: TRBV7-9
clone size: NA
D gene: NA
J gene: TRBJ2-3
CDR3 length: 12
CDR3 DNA: TGTGCCAGCAGCCCCGTTGGCCCCTACCAGTATTTT
CDR3 protein: CASSPVGPYQYF

V gene: TRBV5-1
clone size: many
D gene: NA
J gene: TRBJ2-7
CDR3 length: 15
CDR3 DNA: TGCGCCAGCAGCTTGGAGGAGGATCCATCCTACGAGCAGTACTTC
CDR3 protein: CASSLEEDPSYEQYF

V gene: TRBV4-2
clone size: NA
D gene: NA
J gene: TRBJ1-6
CDR3 length: 15
CDR3 DNA: TGTGCCAGCAGCCAAGTGGCGGACCCTAATTCACCCCTCCACTTT
CDR3 protein: CASSQVADPNSPLHF